A selection of T cell receptor beta chains follows, all from one sample in a study of blood T cell repertoires in COVID-19. Using immunoSEQ multiplex PCR, the repertoire was profiled, and TCRdb retains in-frame clones only, with some absent. This table has over 150,000 clones, roughly 84% appearing once. Input material: peripheral blood. These receptors originate from a woman aged 80 or over with active or convalescent COVID-19. Each CDR3 is given with its conserved first and last residue. The D gene is left open where the match is weak. Rows may omit the clone size; those that give it use once, few, many or a size class.

>.|TRBJ2-1|TRBV19|TRBD2
TGTGCCAGTAATAACCGGGACTATTACAATGAGCAGTTCTTC
CASNNRDYYNEQFF
>.|TRBJ1-1|TRBV27|TRBD1
TGTGCCAGCAGTCTATTCGGACAGGGTAAAGCTTTCTTT
CASSLFGQGKAFF
>.|TRBJ2-7|TRBV24-1|TRBD1
TGTGCCACCCCTTATTTTTCCGGGACAGAGCCCTACGAGCAGTACTTC
CATPYFSGTEPYEQYF
>.|TRBJ1-5|TRBV6-4|TRBD1
TGTGCCAGCAGTTTAACAGGGGATCAGCCCCAGCATTTT
CASSLTGDQPQHF
>.|TRBJ1-3|TRBV25-1|.
TGTGCCAGCAGTCACTCGAATGGAAACACCATATATTTT
CASSHSNGNTIYF
>once|TRBJ1-2|TRBV5-1|TRBD1
TGCGCCAGCAGCTCTCAGGGGGTCCTGGGCTACACCTTC
CASSSQGVLGYTF
>.|TRBJ1-2|TRBV7-6|TRBD1
TGTGCCAGCAGCTCGGGACAGGGCGGAGGCTACACCTTC
CASSSGQGGGYTF
>.|TRBJ2-5|TRBV6-5|.
TGTGCCATCTTAAGGGGACAAGAGACCCAGTACTTC
CAILRGQETQYF
>.|TRBJ1-5|TRBV10-3|TRBD1
TGTGCCATCAGTCAGGACAGGGGCCTCCTAAACTATAGCAATCAGCCCCAGCATTTT
CAISQDRGLLNYSNQPQHF
>.|TRBJ1-3|TRBV19|TRBD1
TGTGCCAGCAAAACCTCGCCGGGACAGGGAACCGGAAACACCATATATTTT
CASKTSPGQGTGNTIYF
>.|TRBJ2-7|TRBV11-2|.
TGTGCCAGCAGCTTAGACAGGAGGCGCTACGAGCAGTACTTC
CASSLDRRRYEQYF
>.|TRBJ2-1|TRBV5-6|.
TGTGCCGTAGCAATTGGCGGGAATCGGGATGAGCAGTTCTTC
CAVAIGGNRDEQFF
>.|TRBJ1-1|TRBV7-3|TRBD1
TGTGCCAGCAGCTCATCGACAGGGGGTGAAGCTTTCTTT
CASSSSTGGEAFF
>.|TRBJ1-4|TRBV5-1|TRBD1
TGCGCCAGCAGCTTGTCAGGGGGTGCTAATGAAAAACTGTTTTTT
CASSLSGGANEKLFF
>once|TRBJ1-2|TRBV3-1/TRBV3-2|TRBD1
TGTGCCAGCAGCCCCCTTCTGGGACAGGGGGGAAATATGGTCTATGGCTACACCTTC
CASSPLLGQGGNMVYGYTF
>.|TRBJ1-2|TRBV28|TRBD1
TGTGCCAGCAGACCTGACAGGGGACGGGGCTACACCTTC
CASRPDRGRGYTF
>.|TRBJ1-6|TRBV2|.
TGTGCCAGCAGTGATACAGGAGACTCACCCCTCCACTTT
CASSDTGDSPLHF
>few|TRBJ1-6|TRBV9|TRBD1
TGTGCCAGCAACGGCCAGGGGGATTCACCCCTCCACTTT
CASNGQGDSPLHF
>few|TRBJ1-2|TRBV4-2|.
TGTGCCAGCAGCCAAGATCTGGTACAGGTGGGTGGCTACACCTTC
CASSQDLVQVGGYTF
>.|TRBJ2-7|TRBV5-1|TRBD2
TGCGCCAGCAGCTTGTTATCTGCGGGGGACCTTAGCGAGCAGTACTTC
CASSLLSAGDLSEQYF
>.|TRBJ1-1|TRBV5-4|.
TGTGCCAGCAGCCTAGACAGAGAGAACACTGAAGCTTTCTTT
CASSLDRENTEAFF
>once|TRBJ2-2|TRBV6-5|.
TGTGCCAGCAGTACCCGGGACAAAGGTCCCGGGGAGCTGTTTTTT
CASSTRDKGPGELFF
>.|TRBJ1-2|TRBV18|TRBD1
TGTGCCAGCTCACAGGGGGCGAACTATGGCTACACCTTC
CASSQGANYGYTF
>.|TRBJ2-1|TRBV5-6|TRBD1
TGTGCCAGCAGCTATGACAGGGTCTCCTACAATGAGCAGTTCTTC
CASSYDRVSYNEQFF
>.|TRBJ1-5|TRBV28|TRBD1
TGTGCCAGCGGGTTACAGGGGCGAAATCAGCCCCAGCATTTT
CASGLQGRNQPQHF
>.|TRBJ1-2|TRBV28|.
TGTGCCAGCAGGTTACAGGATAATGGCTACACCTTC
CASRLQDNGYTF
>.|TRBJ2-7|TRBV9|.
TGTGCCAGCAGCGTAGGGTCAGGGAATCTCTACGAGCAGTACTTC
CASSVGSGNLYEQYF
>.|TRBJ1-2|TRBV29-1|TRBD1
TGCAGCGAAATACAGGGGGCTAACTATGGCTACACCTTC
CSEIQGANYGYTF
>.|TRBJ1-4|TRBV5-1|.
TGCGCCAGCAGCTTAAGGGGGTGGAGGAAAACTAATGAAAAACTGTTTTTT
CASSLRGWRKTNEKLFF
>once|TRBJ1-2|TRBV10-3|.
TGTGCCATCAGTGAGGACAGCCTGTGGGGCTACACCTTC
CAISEDSLWGYTF
>.|TRBJ2-7|TRBV3-1/TRBV3-2|TRBD1
TGTGCCAGCAGCCGGACAGGGAACGAGAAGTACTTC
CASSRTGNEKYF
>.|TRBJ2-7|TRBV9|.
TGTGCCAGCAGCGTAGGGACAGCCTCCTACGAGCAGTACTTC
CASSVGTASYEQYF
>.|TRBJ2-7|TRBV9|.
TGTGCCAGCAGCGTCGACTGGAACTACGAGCAGTACTTC
CASSVDWNYEQYF
>.|TRBJ2-1|TRBV19|TRBD2
TGTGCCAGTAGAGACAGGGGACTAGCGGGAGCTGATGAGCAGTTCTTC
CASRDRGLAGADEQFF
>.|TRBJ1-2|TRBV2|TRBD1
TGTGCCAGCAGACCCCAGGGGGCTAACTATGGCTACACCTTC
CASRPQGANYGYTF
>.|TRBJ1-1|TRBV28|.
TGTGCCAGCAGTTTTCCCTCGACATTGAACACTGAAGCTTTCTTT
CASSFPSTLNTEAFF
>few|TRBJ1-5|TRBV12-5|.
TGTGCTAGTGGTTTGGGGAGTCAGCCCCAGCATTTT
CASGLGSQPQHF
>.|TRBJ1-3|TRBV19|.
TGTGCCAGTAGTCTCAACGGGGGGTCTGGAAACACCATATATTTT
CASSLNGGSGNTIYF
>.|TRBJ2-1|TRBV27|TRBD2
TGTGCCAGCAGTTTATCTCCGAGTCTAGCGGGAGACAATGAGCAGTTCTTC
CASSLSPSLAGDNEQFF
>once|TRBJ2-7|TRBV30|TRBD1
TGTGCCTGGAGTGTAAAGGGGCAGGGGGCCTACGAGCAGTACTTC
CAWSVKGQGAYEQYF
>.|TRBJ2-2|TRBV5-5|TRBD1
TGTGCCAGCAGCTATCGGGACAGGGTGTCGGTAAAATCCACCGGGGAGCTGTTTTTT
CASSYRDRVSVKSTGELFF
>.|TRBJ2-1|TRBV25-1|TRBD2
TGTGCCAGCAGTGAACCCCCAAGGGGCGGGAGGGTCTATGAGCAGTTCTTC
CASSEPPRGGRVYEQFF
>.|TRBJ2-2|TRBV18|.
TGTGCCAGCTCATTTCAGGGGAACACCGGGGAGCTGTTTTTT
CASSFQGNTGELFF
>.|TRBJ2-1|TRBV19|.
TGTGCCAGTAGTATTCGCCCTAGCCATGAGCAGTTCTTC
CASSIRPSHEQFF
>.|TRBJ2-5|TRBV5-1|.
TGCGCCAGCAGCTTGGGTCCAGGGGCCCAAGAGACCCAGTACTTC
CASSLGPGAQETQYF
>few|TRBJ2-3|TRBV28|.
TGTGCCAGCAGTTCACAGGGGGGGGCAGATACGCAGTATTTT
CASSSQGGADTQYF
>.|TRBJ1-5|TRBV5-1|.
TGCGCCAGCAGCTCGGGGGTGGGAAATCAGCCCCAGCATTTT
CASSSGVGNQPQHF